This TCR beta chain was identified during a study of cytomegalovirus exposure and HLA in healthy donors. Study as a whole: An earlier analysis found roughly 100 million unique TCR beta sequences from around 180 million T cells.

Germline assignment: CDR1 WSHSY and CDR2 SAAADI. The V end was cut by 6 bases, the J end by 0 bases, with 9 bases between. The CDR3 extends over 15 amino acids. With 60 Vbeta and 13 Jbeta primers, the PCR was carried out. Here immunoSEQ multiplex PCR was the method, and the copy in TCRdb shows in-frame clones only, minus some. The sample includes fewer than 85,000 clones. Findings and caveats of the study: Analysis performed later showed TCR beta chains linked to HLA being more clonally expanded than equally common others. For TCR beta chains, V- and J-gene trimming was later linked to a missense DCLRE1C variant. With DRB1 most and HLA-C fewest, TCR association rates differed between HLA loci in a later analysis.

Remarks on this clone: Its antigen is currently unknown.

The TCR sequence derives from a man aged 25 to 40 in good health and CMV-seronegative. The sample taken for sequencing was PBMCs. The genes are TRBV10-2 and TRBJ1-6; a possible D gene is TRBD1 (6 bases). The CDR3 sequence: CASREQGSYNSPLHF. Written as DNA, the CDR3 is TGCGCCAGCAGGGAACAGGGCTCCTATAATTCACCCCTCCACTTT.